The rows below give T cell receptor beta chains drawn from one sample of a study of blood T cell repertoires in COVID-19. Repertoires were generated with immunoSEQ multiplex PCR, while TCRdb's copy carries only in-frame clones and drops some. The sample holds 100,000 to 150,000 clones, about 88% seen once. The source material was peripheral blood. The receptors here all came from a man in his fifties or sixties with active COVID-19. The CDR3 runs from the conserved cysteine through the conserved F or W. The D gene is left open where the match is weak. The size entry is marked missing in some rows and otherwise reads once, few, many or a size class.

clone size,D gene,V gene,J gene,CDR3 DNA,CDR3 protein
.,.,TRBV5-1,TRBJ2-7,TGCGCCAGCAGCCCACAGGGGAGGAACGAGCAGTACTTC,CASSPQGRNEQYF
.,TRBD2,TRBV6-1,TRBJ2-3,TGTGCCAGCAGTGAACTAGCGGAGAAACGCACAGATACGCAGTATTTT,CASSELAEKRTDTQYF
.,TRBD1,TRBV5-1,TRBJ1-1,TGCGCCAGCAGCCCCAGGGGGCAGTCCACTGAAGCTTTCTTT,CASSPRGQSTEAFF
few,.,TRBV2,TRBJ1-6,TGTGCCAGCAGTGTCGAATCTGTAGAGAATTCACCCCTCCACTTT,CASSVESVENSPLHF
.,TRBD1,TRBV27,TRBJ2-3,TGTGCCAGCAGTTTTGGGGACAGGGGTGGAGATACGCAGTATTTT,CASSFGDRGGDTQYF
.,.,TRBV9,TRBJ2-1,TGTGCCAGCAGCGTAGTGCCGGGAGCCGGTGAGCAGTTCTTC,CASSVVPGAGEQFF
.,TRBD2,TRBV5-1,TRBJ2-3,TGCGCCAGCAAAGCCGGGACTAGCGGGGGTGCAGATACGCAGTATTTT,CASKAGTSGGADTQYF
.,TRBD1,TRBV6-6,TRBJ1-1,TGTGCCAGCGTGGACAGGGGAAATATGAACACTGAAGCTTTCTTT,CASVDRGNMNTEAFF
.,.,TRBV4-2,TRBJ1-4,TGTGCCAGCAGCCAAGATCAAAATGAAAAACTGTTTTTT,CASSQDQNEKLFF
.,TRBD1,TRBV7-9,TRBJ2-1,TGTGCCAGCAGCTTAGGTGGACAGGGGGACAATGAGCAGTTCTTC,CASSLGGQGDNEQFF
once,.,TRBV11-2,TRBJ1-4,TGTGCCAGCAGCCCGCGCCGGGGAGAGGGAGAAAAACTGTTTTTT,CASSPRRGEGEKLFF
few,.,TRBV24-1,TRBJ1-5,TGTGCCACCAGTGCCCAGAATCAGCCCCAGCATTTT,CATSAQNQPQHF
.,.,TRBV7-9,TRBJ2-5,TGTGCCAGCAGCTTAAATCCCGGGGGCCAAGAGACCCAGTACTTC,CASSLNPGGQETQYF
.,.,TRBV28,TRBJ2-5,TGTGCCAGCAGTCGACAGCAATTTAGGGAGACCCAGTACTTC,CASSRQQFRETQYF
.,TRBD2,TRBV11-3,TRBJ2-1,TGTGCCAGCAGCTTAGAGAGCGGGAGTACCCACTCCTACAATGAGCAGTTCTTC,CASSLESGSTHSYNEQFF
.,TRBD1,TRBV15,TRBJ2-1,TGTGCCACCAGCCCCGGGGGACAGGGTTTAGCTGAGCAGTTCTTC,CATSPGGQGLAEQFF
.,.,TRBV15,TRBJ2-5,TGTGCCACCAGCAGAGATCTAGTGGGGGGTCTATCGCGGACCCAGTACTTC,CATSRDLVGGLSRTQYF
.,TRBD1,TRBV15,TRBJ2-5,TGTGCCACCAGCGGACTACTGGGACAGGGAGGGGAGACCCAGTACTTC,CATSGLLGQGGETQYF
.,TRBD1,TRBV19,TRBJ2-7,TGTGCCAGTAGTATTGGGACAGGCCACCTCTACGAGCAGTACTTC,CASSIGTGHLYEQYF
.,.,TRBV7-3,TRBJ2-2,TGTGCCAGCAGCGCGGACAGAAACACCGGGGAGCTGTTTTTT,CASSADRNTGELFF
once,TRBD1,TRBV12-3/TRBV12-4,TRBJ1-5,TGTGCCAGCAGTGGGACAGGGTATCAGCCCCAGCATTTT,CASSGTGYQPQHF
.,TRBD2,TRBV18,TRBJ2-1,TGTGCCAGCTCACCTTTAGCGGGGGGCTCCTACAATGAGCAGTTCTTC,CASSPLAGGSYNEQFF
.,TRBD1,TRBV5-4,TRBJ2-7,TGTGCCAGCAGCCCAGGGGGCTCCTACGAGCAGTACTTC,CASSPGGSYEQYF
.,TRBD2,TRBV14,TRBJ2-1,TGTGCCACCAGGGTAGCGGGGTACAATGAGCAGTTCTTC,CATRVAGYNEQFF
.,TRBD1,TRBV11-3,TRBJ1-1,TGTGCCAGCAGCTCCCAGACAGGGGGCTTCGGAACTGAAGCTTTCTTT,CASSSQTGGFGTEAFF
.,TRBD2,TRBV5-1,TRBJ2-3,TGCGCCAGCAGCTTCACGGGACTAGCGGGGGCAACGCAGTATTTT,CASSFTGLAGATQYF
.,.,TRBV7-2,TRBJ2-7,TGTGCCAGCAGCTTGAGAGGGTCCTACGAGCAGTACTTC,CASSLRGSYEQYF
.,TRBD2,TRBV25-1,TRBJ2-1,TGTGCCAGCAGTGAATCCACTAGCGGGAAAGTGAATGAGCAGTTCTTC,CASSESTSGKVNEQFF
.,.,TRBV4-1,TRBJ1-1,TGCGCCAGCAGCCAAGATCAAAACAGAATGAACACTGAAGCTTTCTTT,CASSQDQNRMNTEAFF
.,.,TRBV2,TRBJ2-1,TGTGCCAGCAGTGAAGAAGGACAGAAGCAGTTCTTC,CASSEEGQKQFF
.,TRBD1,TRBV19,TRBJ1-1,TGTGCCAGTAGTATTGGTCCCCCAGGGGGCTTGAACACTGAAGCTTTCTTT,CASSIGPPGGLNTEAFF
.,.,TRBV10-3,TRBJ2-6,TGTGCCATCAGCGGCGGACAGGCGGGGAATTCTGGGGCCAACGTCCTGACTTTC,CAISGGQAGNSGANVLTF
.,.,TRBV6-2/TRBV6-3,TRBJ1-5,TGTGCCAGCAGTTATAGTACGAGCAATCAGCCCCAGCATTTT,CASSYSTSNQPQHF
.,.,TRBV19,TRBJ1-5,TGTGCCAGTAGTATCCCGGCTCACAGGGATCAGCCCCAGCATTTT,CASSIPAHRDQPQHF
few,.,TRBV4-1,TRBJ1-5,TGCGCCAGCAGCCAAGATACAGCCCATCAGCCCCAGCATTTT,CASSQDTAHQPQHF
.,TRBD1,TRBV2,TRBJ1-5,TGTGCCAGCAGTGAGGACAGGACAGGCAATCAGCCCCAGCATTTT,CASSEDRTGNQPQHF
.,TRBD2,TRBV27,TRBJ2-2,TGTGCCAGCAGTTTGGGAGGGGTGAAAACCGGGGAGCTGTTTTTT,CASSLGGVKTGELFF
.,TRBD1,TRBV2,TRBJ2-7,TGTGCCAGCAGTTCCGGGACAGGGGCCCACGAGCAGTACTTC,CASSSGTGAHEQYF